Each of the 21 T cell receptor beta chains below was sequenced from the same sample in a study of identical twins. TCRdb re-derived calls from the 5' RACE reads in MiXCR, one entry per CDR3 protein. This table holds about 530,000 distinct CDR3 sequences, roughly 15% found once. The sample was also reused in another study, on yellow fever vaccine responses in identical twins.

Sequencing was carried out using CD4+ T cells sorted from blood. Receptors were obtained from a woman younger than 35 in good health.

This clonotype was counted only a few times. This chain joins TRBV24-1 and TRBJ1-4; 10 nucleotides match TRBD1. Trimming cost V 2 bases and J 7 bases; bases outside gene matches: 6. The CDR3 has 16 amino acids. Germline assignment: CDR1 KGHDR and CDR2 SFDVKD. For the CDR3, the DNA is TGTGCCACCAGTGATTCCGGGACAGGGGAGGGTGAAAAACTGTTTTTT. The encoded protein is CATSDSGTGEGEKLFF.

This clonotype was picked up a small number of times. The rearrangement links TRBV9 to TRBJ1-1; D unclear. The CDR3 contains 15 residues. Germline V gene data show CDR1 as SGDLS and CDR2 as YYNGEE. The V end lost 3 bases, the J end lost 0 bases, and 12 bases lay between the germline ends. The CDR3 sequence: CASSAPGSLNTEAFF. CDR3 nucleotides: TGTGCCAGCAGCGCGCCCGGCTCGTTGAACACTGAAGCTTTCTTT.

This clonotype occurred many times. The chain couples TRBV29-1 to TRBJ2-7; 7 nucleotides agree with TRBD1. Germline CDR1 is SQVTM and CDR2 is ANQGSEA. V was pared by 0 bases and J by 3 bases, with 11 bases of the junction left unmatched. This CDR3 spans 16 amino acids. CDR3 region: CSVEDRLTGVGYEQYF. The DNA for the CDR3 is TGCAGCGTTGAAGATCGGTTAACAGGGGTAGGCTACGAGCAGTACTTC.

The gene calls are TRBV6-5 and TRBJ2-1, with 9 bases fitting TRBD1. V was pared by 2 bases and J by 2 bases, with 4 bases of the junction left unmatched. This CDR3 is 16 amino acids long. Germline loops: CDR1 MNHEY, CDR2 SVGAGI. CDR3 sequence: CASSYRGQGPYNEQFF. CDR3 DNA: TGTGCCAGCAGTTACAGGGGACAGGGCCCCTACAATGAGCAGTTCTTC.

V and J are TRBV28 and TRBJ1-2; 8 bases map to TRBD1. There are 11 residues in the CDR3. Germline CDR1 reads MDHEN; CDR2 reads SYDVKM. V lost 10 bases to trimming and J lost 4 bases; unmatched junction nucleotides: 2. CDR3 in amino acids: CATGTGYGYTF. In DNA form, the CDR3 reads TGTGCCACCGGGACAGGCTATGGCTACACCTTC.

In this sample, this clonotype turned up many times. The chain links TRBV3-1 to TRBJ2-5; TRBD2 aligns across 14 bases. Germline CDR1 and CDR2: LGHDT and YNNKEL (reference sequence). The CDR3 covers 15 residues. The J segment lost 5 bases and the V segment lost 4 bases, leaving 3 bases of the junction unmatched. CDR3 sequence: CASSPRLAGGETQYF. CDR3 nucleotide sequence: TGTGCCAGCAGCCCGAGACTAGCGGGGGGGGAGACCCAGTACTTC.

The sample holds a few counts of this clonotype. This chain joins TRBV18 and TRBJ2-1; D gene ambiguous. The germline V gene encodes CDR1 KGHSH and CDR2 LQKENI. V was shortened by 0 bases and J by 0 bases, with 9 bases between the two germline ends. The length of the CDR3 is 16 residues. Here the CDR3 DNA reads TGTGCCAGCTCACCACCGGCGTTTAGCTCCTACAATGAGCAGTTCTTC. It encodes CASSPPAFSSYNEQFF.

This clonotype occurred a few times. The V gene is TRBV27, the J gene TRBJ1-1; 7 bases align to TRBD1. Losses at the gene ends were 5 bases for V and 6 bases for J; bases not matched to a gene: 9. The CDR3 has 14 amino acids. Germline CDR1 is MNHEY and CDR2 is SMNVEV (reference sequence). In DNA, the CDR3 is TGTGCCAGCAGTCCGACAGGGCAGAGGTCTGAAGCTTTCTTT. Protein product: CASSPTGQRSEAFF.

The CDR3 coding sequence is TGTGCCAGCAGTTACGGGACAGGCAATGAAAAACTGTTTTTT. Its translation: CASSYGTGNEKLFF. This chain uses TRBV9 with TRBJ1-4; 8 nucleotides align to TRBD1. This CDR3 has 14 amino acids. The ends lost 5 bases at V and 5 bases at J; junction bases unmatched: 5. Germline CDR1 is SGDLS and CDR2 is YYNGEE.

In DNA, the CDR3 is TGTGCTAGTGGTTTGGGAACCCGGACTAGCGGAAGCGTGAGCACGCAGTATTTT. Translated, it gives CASGLGTRTSGSVSTQYF. This chain links TRBV12-5 with TRBJ2-3; 10 bases line up with TRBD2. Losses at the gene ends were 1 base for V and 9 bases for J; bases not matched to a gene: 16. The CDR3 has 18 residues. Germline-derived CDR1 and CDR2 are LGHNT and FRNRAP.

This clonotype was counted only a few times. This chain joins TRBV29-1 and TRBJ2-2, with 8 nucleotides matching TRBD1. CDR3 length: 13 amino acids. V lost 7 bases to trimming and J lost 6 bases; unmatched junction nucleotides: 7. Per the germline V gene, CDR1 is SQVTM and CDR2 is ANQGSEA. DNA for the CDR3: TGCAGCGCCGGACAGGGTTTCGCCGGGGAGCTGTTTTTT. This gives the protein CSAGQGFAGELFF.

This clonotype was found a few times. The chain joins TRBV7-8 to TRBJ1-5; D is ambiguous. V lost 0 bases and J lost 0, with 6 bases in between. Germline-derived CDR1 and CDR2 are SGHVS and FQNEAQ. This CDR3 is built from 15 residues. The CDR3 here is CASSLAWASNQPQHF. The CDR3 DNA reads as TGTGCCAGCAGCTTAGCTTGGGCTAGCAATCAGCCCCAGCATTTT. Filled out from reference TRBV7-8 and TRBJ1-5, the complete variable domain reads GAGVSQSPRYKVAKRGQDVALRCDPISGHVSLFWYQQALGQGPEFLTYFQNEAQLDKSGLPSDRFFAERPEGSVSTLKIQRTQQEDSAVYLCASSLAWASNQPQHFGDGTRLSIL.

The CDR3 sequence: CASTTRGAAGVGQYF. The CDR3 DNA is TGTGCCAGCACCACAAGGGGAGCAGCCGGGGTTGGCCAGTACTTC. This chain uses TRBV6-1 with TRBJ2-5; possibly TRBD1 or TRBD2 for D (5 bases each). Germline values: CDR1 MNHNS, CDR2 SASEGT. Deletions cut 7 bases from V and 10 bases from J, with 25 bases between. The CDR3 spans 15 residues.

This clonotype appeared a few times. The V and J genes are TRBV3-1 and TRBJ2-3; perhaps TRBD2 as D (7 bases). The ends were cut back, 0 bases at V and 1 base at J, with 14 bases in the middle. This CDR3 region has 17 residues. CDR1 is LGHDT, CDR2 YNNKEL, per germline (reference sequence). CDR3 residues: CASSQDLGGAGTDTQYF. CDR3 bases: TGTGCCAGCAGCCAAGATCTTGGGGGGGCTGGCACAGATACGCAGTATTTT.

This chain connects TRBV5-1 to TRBJ2-5; the match to TRBD2 covers 11 bases. The CDR3 runs to 16 residues. The germline V gene encodes CDR1 SGHRS and CDR2 YFSETQ. V gave up 4 bases and J gave up 4 bases; unmatched junction bases: 9. CDR3 in amino acids: CASSPTTSGVGETQYF. CDR3 bases: TGCGCCAGCAGCCCTACGACTAGCGGGGTGGGAGAGACCCAGTACTTC.

V and J are TRBV6-5 and TRBJ2-3; 8 bases agree with TRBD2. The V gene's germline CDR1 is MNHEY and CDR2 SVGAGI. This CDR3 region has 15 residues. V shed 4 bases and J 1 base; nucleotides not matched to a gene: 4. CDR3 nucleotide sequence: TGTGCCAGCAGTTCCCCGACTAGCGGCACAGATACGCAGTATTTT. Protein: CASSSPTSGTDTQYF.

The V call is TRBV7-9, the J call TRBJ2-3, with 9 bases matching TRBD2. V gave up 5 bases and J gave up 2 bases; unmatched junction bases: 11. Germline assignment: CDR1 SEHNR and CDR2 FQNEAQ (reference sequence). There are 17 residues in the CDR3. The CDR3, as DNA: TGTGCCAGCAGCCCCTGGCGGGGGGGCAGAATCACAGATACGCAGTATTTT. It specifies CASSPWRGGRITDTQYF. Looking up the rest from reference TRBV7-9 and TRBJ2-3 gives the full variable domain: DTGVSQNPRHKITKRGQNVTFRCDPISEHNRLYWYRQTLGQGPEFLTYFQNEAQLEKSRLLSDRFSAERPKGSFSTLEIQRTEQGDSAMYLCASSPWRGGRITDTQYFGPGTRLTVL.

CDR3 DNA sequence: TGTGCCAGCCAAGAAGGAGGGGGAGCCAAAAACATTCAGTACTTC. Translating it yields CASQEGGGAKNIQYF. The J gene is TRBJ2-4, the V gene TRBV28, with D perhaps assigned TRBD1 or TRBD2 (6 bases each). The CDR3 consists of 15 residues. The V and J ends lost 8 bases and 0 bases respectively, with 14 bases between them. Germline CDR1 and CDR2: MDHEN and SYDVKM.

V and J are TRBV28 and TRBJ2-3; no reliable D call. Trimming shortened V by 10 bases and J by 0 bases, and 14 bases separated the two germline ends. The CDR3 runs 14 residues. Germline V gene data show CDR1 as MDHEN and CDR2 as SYDVKM. The CDR3 sequence is CATIGVDSTDTQYF. CDR3 DNA: TGTGCCACGATCGGAGTTGATAGCACAGATACGCAGTATTTT.

This sequence joins TRBV27 and TRBJ2-1; the D call may be TRBD1 or TRBD2 (5 bases each). This CDR3 contains 13 residues. With 7 bases removed from V and 3 bases from J, the gap between germline ends came to 10 bases. Germline assignment: CDR1 MNHEY and CDR2 SMNVEV (reference sequence). CDR3 nucleotide sequence: TGTGCCAGCAAGAGGGGAGACTACAATGAGCAGTTCTTC. Translated, it gives CASKRGDYNEQFF.

This clonotype was seen only a few times. This chain connects TRBV25-1 to TRBJ2-3, with TRBD1 matching over 7 bases. This CDR3 comprises 15 residues. Trimming cost V 4 bases and J 4 bases; bases outside gene matches: 8. From germline, CDR1 is MGHDK and CDR2 SYGVNS. CDR3 sequence (DNA): TGTGCCAGCAGTGGGATACAGGGGTTTGCAGATACGCAGTATTTT. This gives the protein CASSGIQGFADTQYF.